The 2 T cell receptor beta chains presented below share a single source sample, sequenced in a study of blood T cells in healthy people across ages. Sample-barcoded 5' priming and a J-beta primer mix drove a second PCR of 7 to 11 cycles. TCRdb independently ran MiXCR on the 5' RACE reads; one entry per CDR3 protein. The table lists 450,000 to 700,000 distinct CDR3 sequences, approximately 27% of them singletons. Sequencing was done on a sample of blood. The receptor source for this set is a woman in her seventies in good health.

This rearrangement joins TRBV27 to TRBJ2-5; 13 bases fit TRBD2. TRBJ2-7 matches the DNA end more closely, so the J call is doubtful. The germline V gene has CDR1 MNHEY and CDR2 SMNVEV (reference sequence). This CDR3 spans 17 amino acids. The DNA for the CDR3 is TGTGCCAGCAGTCCCCGACGGACTAGCGGGGGATCCTACGAGCAGTACTTC. Translation: CASSPRRTSGGSYEQYF.

CDR3: CASSLGSDSRNTEAFF. The CDR3 nucleotides read TGTGCCAGCAGCCTGGGATCGGACAGCCGGAACACTGAAGCTTTCTTT. J is TRBJ1-1 and V is TRBV7-3; possibly TRBD1 for D (6 bases). CDR1 and CDR2 from the germline V gene are SGHTA and FQGTGA. Deletions cut 5 bases from V and 1 base from J, with 17 bases between. The CDR3 has 16 amino acids.